This T cell receptor beta chain was obtained from a study of T-cell reconstitution after alpha-beta-depleted transplantation in children. Points on this clonotype: Its antigen is currently unknown.

Study-level findings and limits: One year post-transplant, T-cell counts and diversity were largely derived from T cells produced anew.

This CDR3 contains 15 residues. The trim removed 6 bases at V and 3 bases at J, leaving 4 bases unmatched. CDR1 is MNHEY and CDR2 is SMNVEV in the germline V gene (reference sequence). For TCRbeta, the library was prepared with unique molecular identifiers. One entry per CDR3 protein results from TCRdb running MiXCR on the PCR reads. Of some 130,000 distinct CDR3 sequences listed, roughly 10% are singletons. The chain joins TRBV27 to TRBJ1-6; TRBD1 agrees at 8 bases. The sample consisted of PBMCs, mostly from graft donor cells, taken 180 days after TCRalphabeta/CD19-depleted stem cell transplant. The source is a girl in the first two years of life who had a stem cell transplant for combined immunodeficiency, so the T cells may come from the graft donor. The CDR3 reads CASSRGQVYNSPLHF. CDR3 nucleotide sequence: TGTGCCAGCAGCCGGGGACAGGTCTATAATTCACCCCTCCACTTT.